This record concerns one TCR beta chain sequence. The target antigen is unknown. TCRdb's table, derived via immunoSEQ multiplex PCR, lists solely in-frame clones and lacks some. The table shows 60,000 to 95,000 clones, with 85% occurring only once. The data originate from a study of OX40 agonist ivuxolimab in advanced cancers. The CDR3 loop spans 15 amino acids. Germline V gene lookup returns CDR1 SGHDT and CDR2 YYEEEE. V was shortened by 2 bases and J by 2 bases, with 10 bases between the two germline ends. The study's findings and limits: Dose levels from 0.1 to 3.0 mg/kg saw CD4+ and CD8+ blood T cells expand clonally by week 6.

V is TRBV5-6 and J is TRBJ2-2, with a possible D match to TRBD1 (6 bases). This specimen consisted of CD4+ or CD8+ T cells sorted from blood, obtained in a trial of the OX40 agonist ivuxolimab. This clonotype originated in an adult with an advanced solid tumor such as melanoma, head and neck, liver or kidney cancer. The CDR3: CASSFGTLNTGELFF. Here the CDR3 DNA reads TGTGCCAGCAGCTTCGGGACACTTAACACCGGGGAGCTGTTTTTT.